The source of this T cell receptor (beta chain) is a study of blood T cell repertoires in COVID-19 (dated by TCRdb to 2018 to 2021). Describing the broader study: Samples covering the acute and convalescent phases of COVID-19 were provided by collaborators in the United States, Italy and Spain. The prospective study material was composed of cDNA or gDNA derived from T cells, B-cell-depleted T cells, or PBMCs. Subjects who had been exposed to COVID-19, were actively infected with it, or had recovered from it provided the deeply sampled blood TCRbeta repertoires that made up the dataset. The repertoires were made available in a free public database intended to serve as a resource for research on the immune response to SARS-CoV-2. Samples were obtained from the ongoing ImmuneRACE study (first 160 participants) and from roughly 1,300 subjects provided by 6 global collaborators. The sample metadata nearly always contained a de-identified subject ID, COVID-19 status, age in years and sex. Where available, HLA class I and class II types were obtained from metadata supplied by the sample provider rather than from assay-based typing. The paper as a whole reports these results and caveats: The amount of clinical and demographic metadata varied by source and participant and was provided uncurated.

Spanning cysteine to phenylalanine, the CDR3 consists of 18 amino acids. This entry keeps only the CDR3 DNA: 54 bases, framed from base 1. Per the germline V gene, MDHEN is the CDR1 and SYDVKM is the CDR2. V is trimmed back by 6 bases and J by 7 bases, and the junction contains 17 bases that no gene match accounts for. Points on this clone: It lacks a known antigen. Base qualities are missing; no much larger clone stands one base away.

TCRbeta CDR3 regions were amplified from genomic DNA by means of the immunoSEQ Assay, a bias-controlled multiplex PCR. The paper's data handling went like this. Nucleated cell counts per sample were estimated from amplification of reference gene primers within the assay. Sequence reads were collapsed and filtered to measure the absolute abundance of every unique TCRbeta CDR3 rearrangement. For each sample, productive Simpson clonality was calculated as the square root of Simpson's diversity index across productive rearrangements. What TCRdb holds here is the immuneACCESS table cut down to in-frame rearrangements. Part of the clones is not present; checked against another copy, under half of the missing clones reflect an unresolved V gene, and the others are unexplained. D and trimming come from the DNA, and the V and J calls and clone size come from that table. The sample yields tens of thousands of clones; 92% were counted once. The ten largest clones take up about 4.6% of the sample.

Whole blood was collected in K2EDTA tubes by collaborating institutions according to the institutions' own protocols. For TCRbeta analysis, collaborators shipped samples in one of three forms: frozen whole blood, isolated PBMCs, or DNA extracted from either of those sample types. The receptor chain draws on TRBV28 and TRBJ1-6; 8 of the junction bases match TRBD1. Sequenced material: peripheral blood. This receptor was taken from a man aged 50-60 years with active COVID-19. The nucleotide sequence reads TGTGCCAGCAGCTCCCCTTACGGACAGGGCTTTACAAATTCACCCCTCCACTTT. This codes for CASSSPYGQGFTNSPLHF.